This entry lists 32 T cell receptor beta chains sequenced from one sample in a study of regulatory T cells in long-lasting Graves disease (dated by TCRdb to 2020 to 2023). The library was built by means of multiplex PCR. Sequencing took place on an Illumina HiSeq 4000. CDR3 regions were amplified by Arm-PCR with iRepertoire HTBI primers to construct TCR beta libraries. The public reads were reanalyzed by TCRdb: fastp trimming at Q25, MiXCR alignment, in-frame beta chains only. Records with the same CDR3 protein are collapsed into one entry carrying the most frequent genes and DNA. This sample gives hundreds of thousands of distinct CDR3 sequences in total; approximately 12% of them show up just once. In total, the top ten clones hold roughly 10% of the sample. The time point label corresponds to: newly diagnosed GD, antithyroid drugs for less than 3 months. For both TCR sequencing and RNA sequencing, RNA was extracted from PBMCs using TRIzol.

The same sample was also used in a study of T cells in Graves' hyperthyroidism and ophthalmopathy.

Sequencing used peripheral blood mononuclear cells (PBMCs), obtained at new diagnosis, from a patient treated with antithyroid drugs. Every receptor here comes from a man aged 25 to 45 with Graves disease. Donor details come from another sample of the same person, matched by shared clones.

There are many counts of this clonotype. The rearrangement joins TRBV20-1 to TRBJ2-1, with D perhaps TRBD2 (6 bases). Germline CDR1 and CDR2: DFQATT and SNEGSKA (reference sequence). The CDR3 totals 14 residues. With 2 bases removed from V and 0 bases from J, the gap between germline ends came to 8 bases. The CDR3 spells CSARTAGSYNEQFF. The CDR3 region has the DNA TGCAGTGCTAGAACAGCGGGCTCCTACAATGAGCAGTTCTTC.

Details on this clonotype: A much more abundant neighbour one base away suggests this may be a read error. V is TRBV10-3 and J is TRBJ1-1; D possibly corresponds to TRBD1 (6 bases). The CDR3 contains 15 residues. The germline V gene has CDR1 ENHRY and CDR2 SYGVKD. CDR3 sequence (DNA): TGTACCATCAGTGACCCCGTGGGGGGCCATAAAACCCGATTCTTT. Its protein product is CTISDPVGGHKTRFF.

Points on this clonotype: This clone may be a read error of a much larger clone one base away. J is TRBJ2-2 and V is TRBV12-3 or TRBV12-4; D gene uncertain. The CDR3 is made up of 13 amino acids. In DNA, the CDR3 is TGTGCCCGCAGTCCGGAAGTCACCGGGGAGCTGTTTTTT. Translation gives CARSPEVTGELFF.

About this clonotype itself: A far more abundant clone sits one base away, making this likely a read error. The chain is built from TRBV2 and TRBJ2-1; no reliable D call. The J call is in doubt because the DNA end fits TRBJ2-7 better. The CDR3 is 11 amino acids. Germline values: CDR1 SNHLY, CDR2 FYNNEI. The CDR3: CASSQVDGQYF. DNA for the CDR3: TGTGCCAGCAGCCAGGTTGACGGGCAGTACTTC.

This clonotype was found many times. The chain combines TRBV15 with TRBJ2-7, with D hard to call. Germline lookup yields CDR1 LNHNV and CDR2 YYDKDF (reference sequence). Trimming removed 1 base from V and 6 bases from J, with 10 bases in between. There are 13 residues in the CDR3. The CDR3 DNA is TGTGCCACCAGCAGAGTACTTTTAGGCGAGCAGTACTTC. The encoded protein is CATSRVLLGEQYF.

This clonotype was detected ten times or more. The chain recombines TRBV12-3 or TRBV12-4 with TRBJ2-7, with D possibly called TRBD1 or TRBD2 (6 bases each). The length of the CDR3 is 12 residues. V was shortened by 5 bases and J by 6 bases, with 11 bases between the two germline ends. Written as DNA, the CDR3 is TGTGCCAGCAGTGGGGGGCTGCGCGAGCAGTACTTC. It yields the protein CASSGGLREQYF.

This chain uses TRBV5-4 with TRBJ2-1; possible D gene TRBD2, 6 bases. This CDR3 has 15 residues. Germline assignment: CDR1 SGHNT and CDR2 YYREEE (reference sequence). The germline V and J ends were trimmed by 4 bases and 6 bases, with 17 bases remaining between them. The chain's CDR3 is CASSHLGGLINEQFF. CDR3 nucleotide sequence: TGTGCCAGCAGCCATTTGGGGGGTTTAATCAATGAGCAGTTCTTC.

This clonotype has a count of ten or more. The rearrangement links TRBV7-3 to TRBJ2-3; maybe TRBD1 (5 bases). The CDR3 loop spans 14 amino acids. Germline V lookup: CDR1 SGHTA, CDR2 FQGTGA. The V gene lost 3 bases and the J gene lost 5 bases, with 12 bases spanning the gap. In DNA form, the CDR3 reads TGTGCCAGCAGCTTGGGGCAAGCAGTAGATACGCAGTATTTT. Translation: CASSLGQAVDTQYF.

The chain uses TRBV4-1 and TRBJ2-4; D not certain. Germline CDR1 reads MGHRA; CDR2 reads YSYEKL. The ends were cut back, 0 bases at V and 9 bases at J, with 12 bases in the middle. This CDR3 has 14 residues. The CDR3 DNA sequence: TGCGCCAGCAGCCAAGAACTCTCCGGAAGCATTCAGTACTTC. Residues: CASSQELSGSIQYF.

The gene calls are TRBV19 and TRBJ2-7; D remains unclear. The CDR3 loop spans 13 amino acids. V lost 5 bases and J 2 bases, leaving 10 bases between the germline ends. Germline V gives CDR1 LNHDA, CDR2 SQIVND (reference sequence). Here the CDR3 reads CASSGPLTYEQYF. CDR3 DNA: TGTGCCAGTAGTGGTCCACTCACCTACGAGCAGTACTTC.

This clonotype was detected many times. The DNA for the CDR3 is TGTGCCAGCAGTCCCGTTCAAGGACGAAATCAGCCCCAGCATTTT. Amino acid sequence: CASSPVQGRNQPQHF. This sequence joins TRBV18 and TRBJ1-5; no reliable D call. Germline V gene lookup returns CDR1 KGHSH and CDR2 LQKENI. CDR3 length: 15 residues. Trimming stripped 8 bases from V and 4 bases from J, with 18 bases between.

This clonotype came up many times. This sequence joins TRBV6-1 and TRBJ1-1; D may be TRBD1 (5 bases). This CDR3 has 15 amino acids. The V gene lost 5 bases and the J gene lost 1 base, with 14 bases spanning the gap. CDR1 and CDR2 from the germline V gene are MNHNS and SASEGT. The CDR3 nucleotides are TGTGCCAGCAGTCGGGACGCCTTTACGAACACTGAAGCTTTCTTT. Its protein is CASSRDAFTNTEAFF.

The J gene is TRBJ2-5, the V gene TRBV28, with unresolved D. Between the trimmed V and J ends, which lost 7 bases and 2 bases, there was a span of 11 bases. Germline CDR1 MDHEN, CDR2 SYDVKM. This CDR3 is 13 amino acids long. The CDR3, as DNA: TGTGCCAGCATACGGCGGAATCAAGAGACCCAGTACTTC. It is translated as CASIRRNQETQYF.

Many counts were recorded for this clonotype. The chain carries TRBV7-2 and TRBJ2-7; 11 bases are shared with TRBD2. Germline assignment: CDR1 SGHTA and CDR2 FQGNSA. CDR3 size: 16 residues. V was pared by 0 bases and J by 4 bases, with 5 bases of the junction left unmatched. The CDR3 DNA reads TGTGCCAGCAGCTTAGCGGATTCTAGCGGGGGGTACGAGCAGTACTTC. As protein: CASSLADSSGGYEQYF.

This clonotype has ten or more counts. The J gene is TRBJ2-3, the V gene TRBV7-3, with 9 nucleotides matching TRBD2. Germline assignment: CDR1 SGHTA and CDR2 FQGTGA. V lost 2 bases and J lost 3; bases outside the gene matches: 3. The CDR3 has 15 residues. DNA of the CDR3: TGTGCCAGCAGCTTACAAACTAGCGGGACAGATACGCAGTATTTT. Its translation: CASSLQTSGTDTQYF.

The CDR3 sequence is CASSLGAGLHYEQYF. The CDR3 bases are TGTGCCAGCAGCCTGGGTGCGGGGTTACACTACGAGCAGTACTTC. This chain joins TRBV7-9 and TRBJ2-7; tentatively, D is TRBD2 (6 bases). Germline V CDR1 and CDR2: SEHNR, FQNEAQ (reference sequence). The V and J ends lost 5 bases and 3 bases respectively, with 17 bases between them. CDR3 size: 15 residues. Complete variable domain (other parts from reference TRBV7-9 and TRBJ2-7): DTGVSQNPRHKITKRGQNVTFRCDPISEHNRLYWYRQTLGQGPEFLTYFQNEAQLEKSRLLSDRFSAERPKGSFSTLEIQRTEQGDSAMYLCASSLGAGLHYEQYFGPGTRLTVT.

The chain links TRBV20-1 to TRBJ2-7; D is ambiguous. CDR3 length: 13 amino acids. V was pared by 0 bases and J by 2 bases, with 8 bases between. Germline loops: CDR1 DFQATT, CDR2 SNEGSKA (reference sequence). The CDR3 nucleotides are TGCAGTGCTAGAGATCCCGCCGCCTACGAGCAGTACTTC. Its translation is CSARDPAAYEQYF.

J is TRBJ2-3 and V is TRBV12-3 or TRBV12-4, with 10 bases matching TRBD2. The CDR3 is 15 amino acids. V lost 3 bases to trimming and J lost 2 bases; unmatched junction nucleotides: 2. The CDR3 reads CASSLGTSDTDTQYF. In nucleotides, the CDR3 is TGTGCCAGCAGTTTGGGGACTAGCGACACAGATACGCAGTATTTT.

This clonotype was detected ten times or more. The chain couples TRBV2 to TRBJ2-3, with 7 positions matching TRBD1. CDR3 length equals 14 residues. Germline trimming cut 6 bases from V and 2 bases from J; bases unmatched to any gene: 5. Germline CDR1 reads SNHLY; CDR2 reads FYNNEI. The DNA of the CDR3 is TGTGCCAGCAGAAACGACAGGGACACAGATACGCAGTATTTT. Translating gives CASRNDRDTDTQYF.

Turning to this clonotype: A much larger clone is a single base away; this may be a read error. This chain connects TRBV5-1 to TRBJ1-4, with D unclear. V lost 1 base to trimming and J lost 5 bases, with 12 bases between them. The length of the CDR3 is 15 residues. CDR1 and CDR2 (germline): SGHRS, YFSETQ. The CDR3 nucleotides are TGCGCCAGCAGCTTGAAGGCGAACCCCAATGAAAAACTGTTTTTT. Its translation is CASSLKANPNEKLFF.

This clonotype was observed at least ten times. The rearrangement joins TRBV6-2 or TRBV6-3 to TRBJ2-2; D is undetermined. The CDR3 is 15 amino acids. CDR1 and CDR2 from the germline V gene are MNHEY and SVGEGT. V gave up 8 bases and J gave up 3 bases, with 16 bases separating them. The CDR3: CASPPGPMYTGELFF. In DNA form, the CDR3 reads TGTGCCAGCCCCCCGGGTCCAATGTACACCGGGGAGCTGTTTTTT.

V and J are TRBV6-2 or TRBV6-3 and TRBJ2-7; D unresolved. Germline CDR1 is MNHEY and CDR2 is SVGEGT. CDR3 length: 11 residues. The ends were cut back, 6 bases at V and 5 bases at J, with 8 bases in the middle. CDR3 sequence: CASREVDEQYF. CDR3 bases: TGTGCCAGCAGAGAAGTCGACGAGCAGTACTTC.

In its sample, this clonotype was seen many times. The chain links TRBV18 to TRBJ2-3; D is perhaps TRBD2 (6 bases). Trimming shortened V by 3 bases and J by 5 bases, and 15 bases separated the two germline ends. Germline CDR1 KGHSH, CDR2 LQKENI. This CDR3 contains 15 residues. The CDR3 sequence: CASSPGGNSRDTQYF. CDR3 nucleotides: TGTGCCAGCTCACCGGGCGGGAATTCCAGAGATACGCAGTATTTT.

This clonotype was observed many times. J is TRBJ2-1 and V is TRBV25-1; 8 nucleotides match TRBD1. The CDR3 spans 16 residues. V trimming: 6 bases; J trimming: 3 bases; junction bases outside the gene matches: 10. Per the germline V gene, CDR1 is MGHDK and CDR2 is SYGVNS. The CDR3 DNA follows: TGTGCCAGCAGGAGGGACAGGTTTTATTACTACAATGAGCAGTTCTTC. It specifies CASRRDRFYYYNEQFF.

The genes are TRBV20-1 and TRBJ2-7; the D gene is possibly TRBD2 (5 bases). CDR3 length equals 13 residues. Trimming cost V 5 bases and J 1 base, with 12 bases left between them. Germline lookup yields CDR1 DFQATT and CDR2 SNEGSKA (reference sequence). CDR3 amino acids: CSAAPRESYEQYF. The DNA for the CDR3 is TGCAGTGCTGCCCCAAGGGAGTCCTACGAGCAGTACTTC.

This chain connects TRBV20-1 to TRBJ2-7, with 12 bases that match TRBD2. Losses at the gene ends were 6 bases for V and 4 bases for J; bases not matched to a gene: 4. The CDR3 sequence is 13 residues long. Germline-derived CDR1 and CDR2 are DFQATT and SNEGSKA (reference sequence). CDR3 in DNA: TGCAGTGCCCAGACTAGCGGGAGATACGAGCAGTACTTC. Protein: CSAQTSGRYEQYF.

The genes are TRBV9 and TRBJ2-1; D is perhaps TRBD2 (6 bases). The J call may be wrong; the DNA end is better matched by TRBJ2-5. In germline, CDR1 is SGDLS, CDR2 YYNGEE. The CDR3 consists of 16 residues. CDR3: CASSGLGGTRGETQYF. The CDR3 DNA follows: TGTGCCAGCAGCGGACTGGGCGGGACCCGCGGGGAGACCCAGTACTTC.

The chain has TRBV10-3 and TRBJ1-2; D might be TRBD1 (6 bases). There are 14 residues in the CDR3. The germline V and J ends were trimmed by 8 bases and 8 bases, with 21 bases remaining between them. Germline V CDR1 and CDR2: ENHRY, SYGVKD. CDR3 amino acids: CAIRASGESWGYTF. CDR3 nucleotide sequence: TGTGCCATCCGGGCTTCAGGGGAGAGCTGGGGCTACACCTTC.

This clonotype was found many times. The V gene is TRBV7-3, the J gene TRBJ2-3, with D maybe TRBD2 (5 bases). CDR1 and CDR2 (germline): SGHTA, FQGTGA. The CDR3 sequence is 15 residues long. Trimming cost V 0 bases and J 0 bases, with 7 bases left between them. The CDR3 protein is CASSLTAESTDTQYF. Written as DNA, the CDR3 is TGTGCCAGCAGCTTAACAGCGGAAAGCACAGATACGCAGTATTTT. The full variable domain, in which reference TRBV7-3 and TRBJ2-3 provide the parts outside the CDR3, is GAGVSQTPSNKVTEKGKYVELRCDPISGHTALYWYRQSLGQGPEFLIYFQGTGAADDSGLPNDRFFAVRPEGSVSTLKIQRTERGDSAVYLCASSLTAESTDTQYFGPGTRLTVL.

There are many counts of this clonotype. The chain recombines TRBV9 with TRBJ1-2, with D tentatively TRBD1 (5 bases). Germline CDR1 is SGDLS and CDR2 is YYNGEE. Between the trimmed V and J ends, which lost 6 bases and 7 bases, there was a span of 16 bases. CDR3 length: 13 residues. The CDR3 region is CASNRGVGGGYTF. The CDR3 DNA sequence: TGTGCCAGCAACCGGGGCGTCGGTGGTGGCTACACCTTC.

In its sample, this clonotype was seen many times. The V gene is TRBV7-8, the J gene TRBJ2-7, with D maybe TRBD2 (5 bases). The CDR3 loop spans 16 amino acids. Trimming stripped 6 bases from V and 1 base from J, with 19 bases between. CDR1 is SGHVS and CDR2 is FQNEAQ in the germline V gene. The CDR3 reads CASSLRGSPTSYEQYF. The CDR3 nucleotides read TGTGCCAGCAGTTTACGGGGTAGCCCGACATCCTACGAGCAGTACTTC.

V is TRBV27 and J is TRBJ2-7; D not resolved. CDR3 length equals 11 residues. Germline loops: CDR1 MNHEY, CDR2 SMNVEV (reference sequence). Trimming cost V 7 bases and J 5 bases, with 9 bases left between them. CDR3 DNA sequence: TGTGCCAGCAATCCCGTGCACGAGCAGTACTTC. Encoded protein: CASNPVHEQYF.